Sequencing of this T cell receptor beta chain was carried out in a study of identical twins. Study-wide points: For cord blood, abundant beta clonotypes had fewer insertions, unlike memory repertoires, which showed none. Within twin pairs, the out-of-frame alpha sequences they shared showed excess low generation probability.

CDR3 size: 13 residues. In germline, CDR1 is SGHKS, CDR2 YYEKEE (reference sequence). V dropped 4 bases and J dropped 8 bases, with 15 bases sitting between them. In TCRdb, the 5' RACE reads were re-called with MiXCR into one record per CDR3 protein. Of 650,000 to 750,000 distinct CDR3 sequences detected, 20% to 25% appear once; the ten largest clones hold 4% to 5.5%. This clonotype appeared many times. What it binds is not known. These data also formed part of another study, on T cells expressing NK-cell markers. That paper states: Questions lingered over whether expanded NKG2C+ T cell clones were HCMV-specific.

The receptor comes from a woman aged 18-29 years in good health. Sequencing was done on a sample of PBMCs. The J gene is TRBJ1-1, the V gene TRBV5-5, with a possible D match to TRBD1 (5 bases). This chain's CDR3 is CASSPQGETEAFF. The CDR3 coding sequence is TGTGCCAGCAGCCCCCAGGGCGAGACGGAAGCTTTCTTT.